The source of this T cell receptor beta chain is a study of blood T cells in healthy people across ages. V was trimmed by 3 bases and J by 4 bases, leaving 13 bases between them. Germline-derived CDR1 and CDR2 are SGHTA and FQGNSA. The CDR3 is 16 amino acids. It was with a sample-barcoded 5' primer and a J-beta primer mix that a second PCR of roughly 7 to 12 cycles was run. Each single sample gave us at least 2.5 million CDR3-containing paired-end reads. TCRdb passed the 5' RACE reads through MiXCR, listing each CDR3 protein once. The table lists roughly 930,000 distinct CDR3 sequences, approximately 49% of them singletons, with 13% in the top ten. There are many counts of this clonotype. Total RNA amounts of at least 5.5 micrograms were extracted per sample.

The V call is TRBV7-2, the J call TRBJ2-6; D is ambiguous. This clonotype originated in a man aged 25 to 45 in good health. The sequenced material came from blood. The CDR3 is CASSLVPTPGANVLTF. The CDR3 DNA sequence: TGTGCCAGCAGCTTGGTCCCTACGCCAGGGGCCAACGTCCTGACTTTC.